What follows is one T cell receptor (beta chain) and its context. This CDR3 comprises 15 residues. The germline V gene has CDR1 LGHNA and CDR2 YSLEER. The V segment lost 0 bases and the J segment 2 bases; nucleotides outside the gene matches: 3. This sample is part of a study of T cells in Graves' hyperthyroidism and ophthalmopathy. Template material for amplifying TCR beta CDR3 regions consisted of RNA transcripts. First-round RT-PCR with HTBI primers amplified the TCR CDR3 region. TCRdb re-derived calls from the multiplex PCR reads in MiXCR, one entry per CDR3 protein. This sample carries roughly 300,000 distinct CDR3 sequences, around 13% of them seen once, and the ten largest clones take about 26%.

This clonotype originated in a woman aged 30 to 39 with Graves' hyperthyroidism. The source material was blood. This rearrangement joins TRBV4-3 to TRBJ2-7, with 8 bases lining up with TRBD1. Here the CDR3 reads CASSQDDRGTYEQYF. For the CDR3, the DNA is TGCGCCAGCAGCCAAGATGACAGGGGCACCTACGAGCAGTACTTC.